One sample yielded the 5 T cell receptor beta chains listed below, sequenced in a study of post-analysis software for immune sequencing data. Built from TCR beta cDNA, the libraries had unique molecular identifiers in them. TCRdb itself ran the PCR reads through MiXCR, one entry per CDR3 protein. The sample contains 650,000 to 900,000 distinct CDR3 sequences, roughly 50% of which appear only once. These receptors lack a known antigen. Study-wide points: Among several TRBV segments more frequent in patients than controls were TRBV5-6, TRBV5-1 and TRBV20-1.

The sequencing sample was made of blood. Receptor source: a girl under 18 with multiple sclerosis.

The rearrangement joins TRBV15 to TRBJ2-5, with 9 bases lining up with TRBD1. Near its end, the DNA agrees better with TRBJ2-7, so the J call may be wrong. The germline gives CDR1 LNHNV, CDR2 YYDKDF (reference sequence). This CDR3 comprises 16 residues. The CDR3 protein is CATSSYRDRVPYEQYF. The CDR3 bases are TGTGCCACCAGCTCGTACCGGGACAGGGTCCCCTACGAGCAGTACTTC.

The rearrangement uses TRBV13 and TRBJ2-7; unclear D gene. V was clipped by 3 bases and J by 3 bases, with 12 bases between them. Per the germline V gene, CDR1 is PRHDT and CDR2 is FYEKMQ (reference sequence). The CDR3 covers 14 residues. CDR3: CASSFTGSNYEQYF. CDR3 coding DNA: TGTGCCAGCAGCTTTACCGGTTCCAACTACGAGCAGTACTTC.

This chain joins TRBV9 and TRBJ2-1, with a weak D call TRBD1 (7 bases). The germline V gene encodes CDR1 SGDLS and CDR2 YYNGEE. Trimming took 0 bases from V and 2 from J, leaving 12 bases between them. The CDR3 sequence is 16 residues long. The CDR3, as DNA: TGTGCCAGCAGCGTAGGGGCAGGGGGGACCTACAATGAGCAGTTCTTC. The encoded protein is CASSVGAGGTYNEQFF.

V and J are TRBV6-1 and TRBJ2-4, with D possibly matching TRBD1 (5 bases). Germline V gene lookup returns CDR1 MNHNS and CDR2 SASEGT. V was clipped by 7 bases and J by 3 bases, with 19 bases between them. The CDR3 totals 16 residues. Here the CDR3 reads CASNIPAGSDKNIQYF. CDR3 DNA sequence: TGTGCCAGCAATATCCCGGCAGGGTCGGACAAAAACATTCAGTACTTC.

This clonotype was seen a single time. V usage is TRBV20-1 and J usage is TRBJ2-1; 10 nucleotides align to TRBD2. The V and J ends lost 3 bases and 7 bases, in that order; junction bases with no gene match: 9. The CDR3 covers 15 residues. Germline loops: CDR1 DFQATT, CDR2 SNEGSKA (reference sequence). The chain's CDR3 is CSASGPSGSENEQFF. The CDR3 bases are TGCAGTGCTAGCGGTCCTAGCGGGAGCGAAAATGAGCAGTTCTTC.